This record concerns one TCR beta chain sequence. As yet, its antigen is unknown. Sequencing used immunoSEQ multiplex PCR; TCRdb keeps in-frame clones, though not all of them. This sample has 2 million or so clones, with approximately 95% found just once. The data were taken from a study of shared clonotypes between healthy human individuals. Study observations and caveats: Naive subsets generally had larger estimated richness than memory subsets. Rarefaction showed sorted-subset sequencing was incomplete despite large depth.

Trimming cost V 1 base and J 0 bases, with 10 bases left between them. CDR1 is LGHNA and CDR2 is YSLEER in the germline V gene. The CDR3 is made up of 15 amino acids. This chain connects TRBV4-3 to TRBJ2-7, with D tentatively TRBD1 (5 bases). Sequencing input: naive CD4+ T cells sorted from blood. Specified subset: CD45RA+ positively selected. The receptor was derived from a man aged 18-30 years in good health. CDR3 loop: CASSQVSTVSYEQYF. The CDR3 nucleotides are TGCGCCAGCAGCCAAGTGTCGACAGTCTCCTACGAGCAGTACTTC.